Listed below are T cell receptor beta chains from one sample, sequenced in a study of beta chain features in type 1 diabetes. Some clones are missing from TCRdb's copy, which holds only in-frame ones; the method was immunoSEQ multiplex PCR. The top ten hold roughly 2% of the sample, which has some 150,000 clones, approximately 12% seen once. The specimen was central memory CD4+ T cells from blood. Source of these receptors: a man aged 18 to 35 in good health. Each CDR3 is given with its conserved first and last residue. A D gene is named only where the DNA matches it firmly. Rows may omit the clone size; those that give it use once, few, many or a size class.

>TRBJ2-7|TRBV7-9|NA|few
TGTGCCAGCAGTTCCCCCCCAGGCGAGCAGTACTTC
CASSSPPGEQYF
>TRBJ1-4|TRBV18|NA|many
TGTGCCAGCTCACCAGGGGAAAAACTGTTTTTT
CASSPGEKLFF
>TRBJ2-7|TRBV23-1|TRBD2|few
TGCGCCAGCAGTCAATCCGGACTAGCGGGAGACGAGCAGTACTTC
CASSQSGLAGDEQYF
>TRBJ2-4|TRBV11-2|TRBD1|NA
TGTGCCAGCAGTCCGGCACAGGGGGCTGTTTTAGCCAAAAACATTCAGTACTTC
CASSPAQGAVLAKNIQYF
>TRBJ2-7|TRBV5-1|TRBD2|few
TGCGCCAGCAGCTTGGCTTCTAGCGGAGCCGATCGGTACTTC
CASSLASSGADRYF
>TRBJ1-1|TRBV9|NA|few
TGTGCCAGCAGCCCGCAGGGTATTGAAGCTTTCTTT
CASSPQGIEAFF
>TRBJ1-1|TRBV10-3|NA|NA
TGTGCCATCAGTACCAGACAGGTAGGGACTGAAGCTTTCTTT
CAISTRQVGTEAFF
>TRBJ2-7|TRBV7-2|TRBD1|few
TGTGCCAGCAGCCCCGGGGACAGGGCGGGCGAGCAGTACTTC
CASSPGDRAGEQYF
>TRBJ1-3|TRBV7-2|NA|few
TGTGCCAGCAGCTTAAAAAGTGCGTCAGGTGGAAACACCATATATTTT
CASSLKSASGGNTIYF
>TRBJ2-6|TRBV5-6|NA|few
TGTGCCAGCAGCTCTATCATAGTTGGGGCCAACGTCCTGACTTTC
CASSSIIVGANVLTF
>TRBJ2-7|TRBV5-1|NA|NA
TGCGCCAGCAGCTATCAAACCACAAGTTACGAGCAGTACTTC
CASSYQTTSYEQYF